This T cell receptor (beta chain) was identified in a study of cytomegalovirus exposure and HLA in healthy donors. Study in general: Counted in an early data release were about 85 million unique TCRs from HLA-typed donors.

The PCR was carried out with 60 Vbeta primers and 13 Jbeta primers. The protocol was immunoSEQ multiplex PCR, while the TCRdb copy is restricted to in-frame clones and leaves out a portion. Recorded for this sample: 75,000 to 95,000 clones. V was cut by 2 bases and J by 0 bases, with 14 bases left in between. Germline CDR1 is LNHNV and CDR2 is YYDKDF (reference sequence). The CDR3 consists of 17 residues. In the case of this clone: Its specificity is not known.

Study outcomes and limitations: Another analysis was done later, and it associated roughly 15,000 TCR beta sequences with HLA alleles at 0.05 false discovery rate. The later analysis indicated that the majority of CMV-associated TCR beta chains appeared HLA-restricted.

At the time of sampling, donors were nominally healthy, though unrecorded immune exposures were likely. The V call is TRBV15, the J call TRBJ1-3; D perhaps matches TRBD1 (6 bases). The sample comprised PBMCs. This TCR came from a woman aged 55-70 years in good health and CMV-seronegative. CDR3 region: CATSRHLGQLSGNTIYF. CDR3 nucleotide sequence: TGTGCCACCAGCAGACACCTTGGACAGCTCTCTGGAAACACCATATATTTT.